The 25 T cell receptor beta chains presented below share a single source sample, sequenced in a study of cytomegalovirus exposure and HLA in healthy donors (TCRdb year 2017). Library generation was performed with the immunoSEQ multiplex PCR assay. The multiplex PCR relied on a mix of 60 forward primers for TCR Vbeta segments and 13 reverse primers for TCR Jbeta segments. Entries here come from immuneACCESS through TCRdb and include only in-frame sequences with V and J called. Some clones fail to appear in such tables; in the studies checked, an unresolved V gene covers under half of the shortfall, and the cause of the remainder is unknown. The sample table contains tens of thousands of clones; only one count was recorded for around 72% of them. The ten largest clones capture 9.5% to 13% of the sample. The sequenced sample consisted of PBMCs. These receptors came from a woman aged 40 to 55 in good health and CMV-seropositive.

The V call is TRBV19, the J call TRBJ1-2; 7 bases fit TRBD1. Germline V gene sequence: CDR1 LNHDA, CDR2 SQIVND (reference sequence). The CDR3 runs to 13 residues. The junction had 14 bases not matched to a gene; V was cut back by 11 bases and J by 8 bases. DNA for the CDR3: TGTGCCGTCCGGGGACAGCTGGATCGCGGCTACACCTTC. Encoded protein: CAVRGQLDRGYTF. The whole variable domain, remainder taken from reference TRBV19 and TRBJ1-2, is DGGITQSPKYLFRKEGQNVTLSCEQNLNHDAMYWYRQDPGQGLRLIYYSQIVNDFQKGDIAEGYSVSREKKESFPLTVTSAQKNPTAFYLCAVRGQLDRGYTFGSGTRLTVV.

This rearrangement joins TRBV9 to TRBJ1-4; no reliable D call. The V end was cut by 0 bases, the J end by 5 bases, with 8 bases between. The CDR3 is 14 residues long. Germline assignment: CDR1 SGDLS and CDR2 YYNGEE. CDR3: CASSVAVENEKLFF. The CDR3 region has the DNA TGTGCCAGCAGCGTAGCGGTCGAAAATGAAAAACTGTTTTTT.

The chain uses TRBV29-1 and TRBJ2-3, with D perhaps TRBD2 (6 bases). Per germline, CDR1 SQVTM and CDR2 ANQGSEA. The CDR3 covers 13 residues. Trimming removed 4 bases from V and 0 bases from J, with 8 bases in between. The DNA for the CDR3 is TGCAGCGTTGCGGGGGATAGCACAGATACGCAGTATTTT. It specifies CSVAGDSTDTQYF.

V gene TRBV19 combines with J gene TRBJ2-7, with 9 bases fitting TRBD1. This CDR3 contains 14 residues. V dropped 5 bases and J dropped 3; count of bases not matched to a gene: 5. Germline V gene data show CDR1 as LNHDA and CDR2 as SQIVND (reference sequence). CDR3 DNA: TGTGCCAGTAGTGGGACAGGGCGCCTCTACGAGCAGTACTTC. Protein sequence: CASSGTGRLYEQYF.

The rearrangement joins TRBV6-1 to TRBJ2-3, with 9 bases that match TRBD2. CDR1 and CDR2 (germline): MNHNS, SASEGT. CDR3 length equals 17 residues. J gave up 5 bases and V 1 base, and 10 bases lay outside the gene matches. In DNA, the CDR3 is TGTGCCAGCAGTGAAGGTTGGGGTAGCGGGGGTGTAGATACGCAGTATTTT. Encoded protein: CASSEGWGSGGVDTQYF.

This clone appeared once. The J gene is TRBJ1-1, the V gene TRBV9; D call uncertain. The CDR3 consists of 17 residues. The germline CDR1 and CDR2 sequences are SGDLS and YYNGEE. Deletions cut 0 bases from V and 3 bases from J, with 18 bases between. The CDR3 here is CASSVDIWATRDTEAFF. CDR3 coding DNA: TGTGCCAGCAGCGTAGATATCTGGGCAACTAGGGACACTGAAGCTTTCTTT. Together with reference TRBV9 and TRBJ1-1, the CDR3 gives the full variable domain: DSGVTQTPKHLITATGQRVTLRCSPRSGDLSVYWYQQSLDQGLQFLIQYYNGEERAKGNILERFSAQQFPDLHSELNLSSLELGDSALYFCASSVDIWATRDTEAFFGQGTRLTVV.

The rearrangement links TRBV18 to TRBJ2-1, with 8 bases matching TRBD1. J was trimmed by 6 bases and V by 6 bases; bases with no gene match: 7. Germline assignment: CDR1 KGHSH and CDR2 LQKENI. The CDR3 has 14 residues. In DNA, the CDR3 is TGTGCCAGCTCGCTGGACAGGGACCCCAATGAGCAGTTCTTC. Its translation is CASSLDRDPNEQFF.

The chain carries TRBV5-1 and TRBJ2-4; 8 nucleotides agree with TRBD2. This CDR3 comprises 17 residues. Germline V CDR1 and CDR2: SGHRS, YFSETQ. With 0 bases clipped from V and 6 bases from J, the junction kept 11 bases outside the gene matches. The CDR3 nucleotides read TGCGCCAGCAGCTTGGAGGGGTTTCTAGCGGGTGGAAACATTCAGTACTTC. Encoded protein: CASSLEGFLAGGNIQYF.

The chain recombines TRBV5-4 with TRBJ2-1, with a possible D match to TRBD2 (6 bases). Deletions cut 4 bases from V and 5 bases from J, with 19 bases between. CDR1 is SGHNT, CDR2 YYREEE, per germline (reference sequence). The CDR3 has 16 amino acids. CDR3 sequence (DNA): TGTGCCAGCAGCCCGCCCCCGGGGGTCCCCCACAATGAGCAGTTCTTC. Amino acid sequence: CASSPPPGVPHNEQFF.

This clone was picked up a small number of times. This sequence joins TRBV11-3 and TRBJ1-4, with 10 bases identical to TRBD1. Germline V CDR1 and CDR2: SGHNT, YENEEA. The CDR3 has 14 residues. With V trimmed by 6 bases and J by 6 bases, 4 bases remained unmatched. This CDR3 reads CASSFGTGDEKLFF. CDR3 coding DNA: TGTGCCAGCAGTTTCGGGACAGGGGATGAAAAACTGTTTTTT.

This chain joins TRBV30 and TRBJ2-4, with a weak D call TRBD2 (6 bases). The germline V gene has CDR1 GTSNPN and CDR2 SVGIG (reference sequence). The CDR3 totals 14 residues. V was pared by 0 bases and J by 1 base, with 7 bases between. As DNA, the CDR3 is TGTGCCTGGAGTGTTAGCGGCGCCAAAAACATTCAGTACTTC. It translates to CAWSVSGAKNIQYF. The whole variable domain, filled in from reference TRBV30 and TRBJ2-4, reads SQTIHQWPATLVQPVGSPLSLECTVEGTSNPNLYWYRQAAGRGLQLLFYSVGIGQISSEVPQNLSASRPQDRQFILSSKKLLLSDSGFYLCAWSVSGAKNIQYFGAGTRLSVL.

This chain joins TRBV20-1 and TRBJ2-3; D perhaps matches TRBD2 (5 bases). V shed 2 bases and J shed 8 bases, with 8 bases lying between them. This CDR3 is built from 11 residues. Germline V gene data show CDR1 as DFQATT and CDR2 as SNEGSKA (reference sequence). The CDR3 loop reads CSARWGATQYF. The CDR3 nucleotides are TGCAGTGCTAGATGGGGAGCTACGCAGTATTTT.

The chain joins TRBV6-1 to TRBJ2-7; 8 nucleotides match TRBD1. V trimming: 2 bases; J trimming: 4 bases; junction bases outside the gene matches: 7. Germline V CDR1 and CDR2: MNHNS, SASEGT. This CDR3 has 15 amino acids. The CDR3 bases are TGTGCCAGCAGTGAACGCGGACAGGGACAGTACGAGCAGTACTTC. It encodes CASSERGQGQYEQYF.

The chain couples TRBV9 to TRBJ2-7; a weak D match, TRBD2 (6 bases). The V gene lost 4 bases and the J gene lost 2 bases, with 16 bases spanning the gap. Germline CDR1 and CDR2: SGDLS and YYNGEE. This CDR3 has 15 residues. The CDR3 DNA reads TGTGCCAGCAGCCCCCGGGGGTGGTCGACCTACGAGCAGTACTTC. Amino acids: CASSPRGWSTYEQYF.

The CDR3 reads CASSLGDELSEAFF. Written as DNA, the CDR3 is TGTGCCAGCAGCTTAGGTGATGAGCTCTCTGAAGCTTTCTTT. This sequence joins TRBV11-3 and TRBJ1-1, with D unclear. The CDR3 totals 14 residues. V dropped 1 base and J dropped 6 bases, with 12 bases sitting between them. The V gene's germline CDR1 is SGHNT and CDR2 YENEEA.

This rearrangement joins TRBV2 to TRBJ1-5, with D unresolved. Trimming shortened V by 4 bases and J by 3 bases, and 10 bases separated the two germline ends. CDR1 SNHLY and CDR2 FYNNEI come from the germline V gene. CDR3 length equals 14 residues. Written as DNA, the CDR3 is TGTGCCAGCAGTGGTTCAGGTCCCAATCAGCCCCAGCATTTT. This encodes CASSGSGPNQPQHF.

The CDR3 spells CASSSDREEDQPQHF. The CDR3 DNA follows: TGTGCCAGCAGCTCCGACAGGGAAGAGGATCAGCCCCAGCATTTT. The chain joins TRBV6-5 to TRBJ1-5, with 7 bases lining up with TRBD1. The CDR3 totals 15 residues. V lost 6 bases and J lost 5; bases outside the gene matches: 10. Germline assignment: CDR1 MNHEY and CDR2 SVGAGI.

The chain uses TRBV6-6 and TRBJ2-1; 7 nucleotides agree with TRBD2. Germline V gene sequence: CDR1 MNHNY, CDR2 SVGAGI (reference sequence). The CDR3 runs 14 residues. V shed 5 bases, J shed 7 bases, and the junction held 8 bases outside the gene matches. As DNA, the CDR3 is TGTGCCAGCAGTCTCGGGGGGAATCAGAATGAGCAGTTCTTC. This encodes CASSLGGNQNEQFF.

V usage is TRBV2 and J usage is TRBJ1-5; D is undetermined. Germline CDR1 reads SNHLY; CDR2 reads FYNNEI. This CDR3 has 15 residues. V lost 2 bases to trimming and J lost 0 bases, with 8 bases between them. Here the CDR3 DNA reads TGTGCCAGCAGTGAATGGAGAGATAGCAATCAGCCCCAGCATTTT. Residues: CASSEWRDSNQPQHF.

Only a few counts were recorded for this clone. CDR3 nucleotides: TGTGCCAGCAGCTTTGCCCTAGTTGGGTTGACCCTATACAATGAGCAGTTCTTC. It encodes CASSFALVGLTLYNEQFF. The V gene is TRBV7-2, the J gene TRBJ2-1; D gene uncertain. The CDR3 loop spans 18 amino acids. V was shortened by 3 bases and J by 4 bases, with 22 bases between the two germline ends. The V gene's germline CDR1 is SGHTA and CDR2 FQGNSA.

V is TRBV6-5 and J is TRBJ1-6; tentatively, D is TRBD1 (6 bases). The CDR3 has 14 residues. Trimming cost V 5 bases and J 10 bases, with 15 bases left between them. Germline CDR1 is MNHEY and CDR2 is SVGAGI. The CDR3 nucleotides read TGTGCCAGCAGTATACAGGGTCGGTACTCACCCCTCCACTTT. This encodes CASSIQGRYSPLHF.

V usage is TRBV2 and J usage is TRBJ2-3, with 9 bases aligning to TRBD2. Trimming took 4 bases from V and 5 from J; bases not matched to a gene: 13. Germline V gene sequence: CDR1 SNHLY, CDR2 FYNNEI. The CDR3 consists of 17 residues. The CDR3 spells CASSGGARGGRGDTQYF. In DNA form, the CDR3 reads TGTGCCAGCAGTGGAGGTGCGCGGGGGGGCCGGGGAGATACGCAGTATTTT. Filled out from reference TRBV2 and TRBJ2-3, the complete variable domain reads EPEVTQTPSHQVTQMGQEVILRCVPISNHLYFYWYRQILGQKVEFLVSFYNNEISEKSEIFDDQFSVERPDGSNFTLKIRSTKLEDSAMYFCASSGGARGGRGDTQYFGPGTRLTVL.

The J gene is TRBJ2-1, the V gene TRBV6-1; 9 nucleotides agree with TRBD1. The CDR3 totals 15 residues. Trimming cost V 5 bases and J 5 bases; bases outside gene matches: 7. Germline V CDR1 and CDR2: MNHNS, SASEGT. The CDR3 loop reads CASSSGQGRNNEQFF. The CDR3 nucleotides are TGTGCCAGCAGTTCCGGACAGGGGAGGAACAATGAGCAGTTCTTC.

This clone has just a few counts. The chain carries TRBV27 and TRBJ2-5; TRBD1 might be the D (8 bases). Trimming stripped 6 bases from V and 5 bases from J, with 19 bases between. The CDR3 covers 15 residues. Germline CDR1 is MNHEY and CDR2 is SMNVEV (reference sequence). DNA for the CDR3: TGTGCCAGCAGGGGGGGGGACAGGTGGGGGGAGACCCAGTACTTC. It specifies CASRGGDRWGETQYF.

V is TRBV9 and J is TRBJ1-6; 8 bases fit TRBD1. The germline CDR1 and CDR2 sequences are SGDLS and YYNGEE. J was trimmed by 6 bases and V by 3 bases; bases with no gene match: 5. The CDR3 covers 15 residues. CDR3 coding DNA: TGTGCCAGCAGCGCCTCCGGGACAGGTAATTCACCCCTCCACTTT. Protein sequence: CASSASGTGNSPLHF.